This TCR beta chain derives from a study of cytomegalovirus exposure and HLA in healthy donors. Study at large: In terms of ancestry, the Caucasian-associated cluster contained 75% to 90% of the 398 genotyped donors.

PCR amplification relied on 60 Vbeta primers (plus 13 Jbeta primers). Measured with immunoSEQ multiplex PCR; TCRdb has only the in-frame clones, and not every one. Of about 300,000 clones listed, 80% to 90% are singletons. Study-wide points: Common viral pathogens seemed to be connected with several of the most significant clusters, according to a later analysis. A missense variant in DCLRE1C was later tied to TCR beta V- and J-gene trimming.

In this sample, this clone turned up a few times. Its antigen remains unidentified. Germline V gene lookup returns CDR1 SGHKS and CDR2 YYEKEE (reference sequence). The V and J ends lost 0 bases and 3 bases respectively, with 12 bases between them. There are 16 residues in the CDR3. The sequenced sample consisted of PBMCs. The TCR sequence derives from a man between 40 and 49 years old in good health and CMV-seropositive. This chain uses TRBV5-5 with TRBJ2-2; perhaps TRBD2 as D (6 bases). DNA of the CDR3: TGTGCCAGCAGCTTGGGCCGGGACTTTTACACCGGGGAGCTGTTTTTT. It specifies CASSLGRDFYTGELFF.